A selection of T cell receptor beta chains follows, all from one sample in a study of blood T cells in healthy people across ages. Via MiXCR, TCRdb re-called the 5' RACE reads, giving one row per CDR3 protein. This table holds approximately 1,100,000 distinct CDR3 sequences, around 43% found once. Sequencing was done on a sample of blood. The receptors originated from a woman aged 55-70 years in good health. Each CDR3 is given with its conserved first and last residue. The order of the fields is J gene, V gene, CDR3 length, D gene, clone size, CDR3 DNA, CDR3 protein. The D gene is left open where the match is weak. The size of a clone is reported for some rows only, either as once, few or many, or as a class for expanded clones.

>TRBJ2-3|TRBV28|15|TRBD2|NA
TGTGCCAGCACCGCAGCGGGAGGTAGCACAGATACGCAGTATTTT
CASTAAGGSTDTQYF
>TRBJ2-1|TRBV28|14|NA|many
TGTGCCAGCAGTGCTCTAGGACAGCAGAATGAGCAGTTCTTC
CASSALGQQNEQFF
>TRBJ2-7|TRBV12-3/TRBV12-4|15|TRBD2|NA
TGTGCCAGCAGTTTTTCTCCTAGCGGGAGCTACGAGCAGTACTTC
CASSFSPSGSYEQYF
>TRBJ2-7|TRBV5-1|15|TRBD1|NA
TGCGCCAGCAGCTTGGGGACAGGGGGCGTCGACGAGCAGTACTTC
CASSLGTGGVDEQYF
>TRBJ2-3|TRBV9|14|TRBD2|few
TGTGCCAGCAGCGGGACTTTACTAGCGGGAACGCAGTATTTT
CASSGTLLAGTQYF
>TRBJ2-7|TRBV3-1|14|NA|NA
TGTGCCAGCAGCCATGGGGGGTACTCCTACGAGCAGTACTTC
CASSHGGYSYEQYF
>TRBJ2-7|TRBV7-8|14|TRBD2|NA
TGTGCCAGCAGCCGAGACCCGGGGGGCTACGAGCAGTACTTC
CASSRDPGGYEQYF
>TRBJ2-1|TRBV28|13|TRBD2|NA
TGTGCCAGCAGACATAGCGGGATGGGTGAGCAGTTCTTC
CASRHSGMGEQFF
>TRBJ1-2|TRBV7-9|14|NA|NA
TGTGCCAGCAGTACTACCGGACGGGTCTATGGCTACACCTTC
CASSTTGRVYGYTF
>TRBJ2-7|TRBV4-1|15|NA|NA
TGCGCCAGCAGCCAAGACACTCCGGGATCCTACGAGCAGTACTTC
CASSQDTPGSYEQYF
>TRBJ2-3|TRBV2|14|TRBD2|NA
TGTGCCACCCTGACTAGCGGGGATGCAGATACGCAGTATTTT
CATLTSGDADTQYF
>TRBJ2-5|TRBV28|11|NA|NA
TGTGCCACGGCGGTCCAAGAGACCCAGTACTTC
CATAVQETQYF
>TRBJ2-5|TRBV12-3/TRBV12-4|15|NA|few
TGTGCCAGTCTGCGCCAGGGCAGTTTTCAAGAGACCCAGTACTTC
CASLRQGSFQETQYF
>TRBJ2-7|TRBV3-1|18|TRBD2|few
TGTGCCAGCAGCCCGGGACTAGCGGGAGGGGTACCGGTATACGAGCAGTACTTC
CASSPGLAGGVPVYEQYF